The entry that follows covers one T cell receptor beta chain sequence. The CDR3 is 14 residues long. V shed 4 bases, J shed 5 bases, and the junction held 5 bases outside the gene matches. Germline CDR1 and CDR2: SGDLS and YYNGEE. As originally analysed: For the immunoSEQ data, sequences were junction-only without quality scores, so filtering differed. Generated by immunoSEQ multiplex PCR, the TCRdb table keeps only in-frame clones and is missing some. That table supplies the V and J calls and clone size; D and trimming were determined from the DNA. The table records roughly 890,000 clones, 80% to 95% of them present only once. The record originates from a study of shared clonotypes between healthy human individuals. The overall study: The cohort comprised a couple of women and a few men. Their ages spanned 18 to 49 years. For every donor, three CD4 naive, three CD4 memory, two CD8 naive and one CD8 memory plates were used.

The naive CD8 subset, CD45RO-negative cells positively selected for CCR7, excluded terminally differentiated effector memory CD45RA+ cells. The chain recombines TRBV9 with TRBJ2-1; 8 positions agree with TRBD1. Sequencing was done on a sample of naive CD8+ T cells sorted from blood. The sequence was collected from a man between 25 and 39 years old in good health. The CDR3, as DNA: TGTGCCAGCAGCCCAAGGGACAGGAACAATGAGCAGTTCTTC. This codes for CASSPRDRNNEQFF.